This T cell receptor (beta chain) is from a study of blood T cell repertoires in COVID-19. The protocol was immunoSEQ multiplex PCR, while the TCRdb copy is restricted to in-frame clones and leaves out a portion. The sample contains about 74,000 clones, around 78% of which appear only once. V was clipped by 0 bases and J by 2 bases; unmatched bases: 7. The germline gives CDR1 SGDLS, CDR2 YYNGEE. The CDR3 has 17 amino acids. The material sequenced was peripheral blood. The source is a human donor in a cohort sampled during active COVID-19. The chain employs TRBV9 and TRBJ2-3, with TRBD2 matching 9 bases. CDR3: CASSVVLSGRNTDTQYF. DNA for the CDR3: TGTGCCAGCAGCGTAGTTCTTAGCGGGAGAAACACAGATACGCAGTATTTT.